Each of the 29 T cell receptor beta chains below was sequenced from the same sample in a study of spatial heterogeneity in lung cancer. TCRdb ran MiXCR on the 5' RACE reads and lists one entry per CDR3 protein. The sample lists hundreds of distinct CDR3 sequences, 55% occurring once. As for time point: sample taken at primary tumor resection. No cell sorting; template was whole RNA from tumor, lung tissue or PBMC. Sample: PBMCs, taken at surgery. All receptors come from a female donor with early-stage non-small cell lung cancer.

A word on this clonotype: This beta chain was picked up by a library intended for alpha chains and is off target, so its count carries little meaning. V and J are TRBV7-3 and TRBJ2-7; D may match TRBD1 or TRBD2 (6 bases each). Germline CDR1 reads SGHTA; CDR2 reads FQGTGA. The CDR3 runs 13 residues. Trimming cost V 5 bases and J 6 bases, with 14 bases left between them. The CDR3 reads CASSLRGEGEQYF. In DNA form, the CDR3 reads TGTGCCAGCAGCCTAAGGGGGGAAGGCGAGCAGTACTTC.

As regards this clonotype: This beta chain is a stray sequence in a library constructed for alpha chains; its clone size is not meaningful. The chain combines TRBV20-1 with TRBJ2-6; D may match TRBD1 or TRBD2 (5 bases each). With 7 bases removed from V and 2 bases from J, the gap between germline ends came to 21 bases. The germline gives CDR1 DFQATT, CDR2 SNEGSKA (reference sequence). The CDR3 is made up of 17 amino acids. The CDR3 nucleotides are TGCAGTGGGGCAGGGACGGGAAAGGGCGCTGGGGCCAACGTCCTGACTTTC. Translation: CSGAGTGKGAGANVLTF.

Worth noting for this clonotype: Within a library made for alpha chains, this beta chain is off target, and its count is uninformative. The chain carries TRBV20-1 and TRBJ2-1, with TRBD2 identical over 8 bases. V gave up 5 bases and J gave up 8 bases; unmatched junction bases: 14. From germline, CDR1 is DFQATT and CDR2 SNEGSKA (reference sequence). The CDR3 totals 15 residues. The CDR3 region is CSAPPWDSGIDEQFF. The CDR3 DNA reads TGCAGTGCTCCTCCCTGGGATAGCGGGATAGATGAGCAGTTCTTC.

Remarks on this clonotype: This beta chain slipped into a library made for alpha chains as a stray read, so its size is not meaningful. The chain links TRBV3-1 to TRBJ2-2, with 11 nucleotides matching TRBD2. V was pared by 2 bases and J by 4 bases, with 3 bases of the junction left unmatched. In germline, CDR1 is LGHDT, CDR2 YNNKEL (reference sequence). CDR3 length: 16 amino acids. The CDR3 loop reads CASSQRLAGSTGELFF. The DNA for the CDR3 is TGTGCCAGCAGCCAACGACTAGCGGGAAGCACCGGGGAGCTGTTTTTT.

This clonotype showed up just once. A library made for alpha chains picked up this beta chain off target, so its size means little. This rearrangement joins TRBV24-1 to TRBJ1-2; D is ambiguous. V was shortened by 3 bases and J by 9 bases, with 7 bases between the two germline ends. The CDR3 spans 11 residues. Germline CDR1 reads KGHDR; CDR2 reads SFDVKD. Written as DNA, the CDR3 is TGTGCCACCAGTGATCTGGGCCGCTACACCTTC. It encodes CATSDLGRYTF.

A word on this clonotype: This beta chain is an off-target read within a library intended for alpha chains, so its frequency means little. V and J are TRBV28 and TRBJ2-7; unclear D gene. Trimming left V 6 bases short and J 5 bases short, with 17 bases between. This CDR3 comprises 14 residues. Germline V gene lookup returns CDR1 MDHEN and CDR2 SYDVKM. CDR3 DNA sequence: TGTGCCAGCAGCCTGACACCGGACGTGGACGAGCAGTACTTC. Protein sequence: CASSLTPDVDEQYF.

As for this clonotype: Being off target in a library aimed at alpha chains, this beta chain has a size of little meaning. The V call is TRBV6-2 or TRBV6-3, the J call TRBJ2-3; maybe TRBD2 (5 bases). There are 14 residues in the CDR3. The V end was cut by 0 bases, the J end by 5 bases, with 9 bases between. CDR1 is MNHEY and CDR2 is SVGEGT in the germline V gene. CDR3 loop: CASSYSEEVDTQYF. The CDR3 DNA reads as TGTGCCAGCAGTTACTCGGAGGAGGTAGATACGCAGTATTTT.

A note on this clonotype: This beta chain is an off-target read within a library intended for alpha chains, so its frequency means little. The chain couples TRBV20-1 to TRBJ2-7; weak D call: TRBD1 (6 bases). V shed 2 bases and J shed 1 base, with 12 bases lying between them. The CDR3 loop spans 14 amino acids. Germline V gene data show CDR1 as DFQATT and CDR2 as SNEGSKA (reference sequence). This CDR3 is CSARPTGLSYEQYF. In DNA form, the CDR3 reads TGCAGTGCTAGACCTACAGGGTTATCCTACGAGCAGTACTTC.

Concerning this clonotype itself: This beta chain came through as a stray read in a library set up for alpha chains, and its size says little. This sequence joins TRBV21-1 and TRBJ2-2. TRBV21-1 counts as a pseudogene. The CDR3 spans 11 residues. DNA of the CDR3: TGTGCCAACTGGTACACCGGGGAGCTGTTTTTT. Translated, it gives CANWYTGELFF.

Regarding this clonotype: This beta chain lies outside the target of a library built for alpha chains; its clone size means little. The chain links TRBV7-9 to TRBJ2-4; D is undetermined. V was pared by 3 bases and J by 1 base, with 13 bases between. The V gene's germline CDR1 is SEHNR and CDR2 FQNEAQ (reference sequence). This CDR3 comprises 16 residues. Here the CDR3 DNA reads TGTGCCAGCAGCTTCTTAGGGCCGCCGGCCAAAAACATTCAGTACTTC. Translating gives CASSFLGPPAKNIQYF.

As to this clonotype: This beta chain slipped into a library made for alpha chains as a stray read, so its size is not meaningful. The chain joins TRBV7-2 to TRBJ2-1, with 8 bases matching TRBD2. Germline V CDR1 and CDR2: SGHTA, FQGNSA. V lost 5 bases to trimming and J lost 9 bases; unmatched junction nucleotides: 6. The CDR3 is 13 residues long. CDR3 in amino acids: CASSSSGIPEQFF. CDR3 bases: TGTGCCAGCAGCAGTAGCGGGATTCCTGAGCAGTTCTTC.

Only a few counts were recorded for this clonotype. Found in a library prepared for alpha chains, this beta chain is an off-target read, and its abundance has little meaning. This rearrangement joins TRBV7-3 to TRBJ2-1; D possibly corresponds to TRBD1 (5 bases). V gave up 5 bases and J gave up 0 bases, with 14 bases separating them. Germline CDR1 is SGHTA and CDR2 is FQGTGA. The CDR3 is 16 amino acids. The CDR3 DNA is TGTGCCAGCAGCCCGACCGACAGTAGCTCCTACAATGAGCAGTTCTTC. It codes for CASSPTDSSSYNEQFF.

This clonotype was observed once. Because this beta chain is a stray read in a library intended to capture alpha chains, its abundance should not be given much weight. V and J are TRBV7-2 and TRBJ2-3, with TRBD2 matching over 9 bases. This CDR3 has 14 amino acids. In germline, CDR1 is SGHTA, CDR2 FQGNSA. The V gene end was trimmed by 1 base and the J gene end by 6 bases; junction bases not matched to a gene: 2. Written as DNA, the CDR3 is TGTGCCAGCAGCTTAGGGACTAGCGTTGATACGCAGTATTTT. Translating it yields CASSLGTSVDTQYF.

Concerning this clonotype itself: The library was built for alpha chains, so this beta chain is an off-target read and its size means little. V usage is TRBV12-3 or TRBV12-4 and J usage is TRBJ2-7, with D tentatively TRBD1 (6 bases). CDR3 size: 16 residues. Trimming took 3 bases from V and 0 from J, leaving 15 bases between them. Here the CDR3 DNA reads TGTGCCAGCAGTTTCTTGGGGGACACGCTCTCCTACGAGCAGTACTTC. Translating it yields CASSFLGDTLSYEQYF.

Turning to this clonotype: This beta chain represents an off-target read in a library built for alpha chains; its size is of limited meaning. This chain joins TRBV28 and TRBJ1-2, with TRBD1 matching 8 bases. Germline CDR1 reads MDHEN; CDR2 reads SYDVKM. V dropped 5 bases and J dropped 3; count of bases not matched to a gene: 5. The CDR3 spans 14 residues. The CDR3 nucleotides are TGTGCCAGCAGTACCGGGACAGGACACTATGGCTACACCTTC. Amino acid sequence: CASSTGTGHYGYTF.

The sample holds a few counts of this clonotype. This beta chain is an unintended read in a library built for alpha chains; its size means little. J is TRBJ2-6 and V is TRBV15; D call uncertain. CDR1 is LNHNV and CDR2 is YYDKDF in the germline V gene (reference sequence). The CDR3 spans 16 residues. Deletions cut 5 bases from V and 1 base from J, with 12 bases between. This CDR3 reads CATSAGQDSGANVLTF. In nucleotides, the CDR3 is TGTGCCACCAGCGCCGGTCAGGATTCTGGGGCCAACGTCCTGACTTTC.

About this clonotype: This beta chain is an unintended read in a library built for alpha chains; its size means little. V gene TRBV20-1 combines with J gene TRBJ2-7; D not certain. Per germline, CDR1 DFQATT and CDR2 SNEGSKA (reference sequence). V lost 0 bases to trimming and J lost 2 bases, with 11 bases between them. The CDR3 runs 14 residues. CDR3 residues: CSARDWTSPYEQYF. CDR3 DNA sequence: TGCAGTGCTAGAGATTGGACGTCTCCCTACGAGCAGTACTTC.

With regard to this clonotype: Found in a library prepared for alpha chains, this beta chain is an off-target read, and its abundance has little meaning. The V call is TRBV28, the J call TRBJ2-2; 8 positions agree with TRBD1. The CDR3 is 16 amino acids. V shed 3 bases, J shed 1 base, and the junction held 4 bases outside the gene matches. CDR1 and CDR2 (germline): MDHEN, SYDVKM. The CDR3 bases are TGTGCCAGCAGTTTCCCCGGGACAGGGAACACCGGGGAGCTGTTTTTT. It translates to CASSFPGTGNTGELFF.

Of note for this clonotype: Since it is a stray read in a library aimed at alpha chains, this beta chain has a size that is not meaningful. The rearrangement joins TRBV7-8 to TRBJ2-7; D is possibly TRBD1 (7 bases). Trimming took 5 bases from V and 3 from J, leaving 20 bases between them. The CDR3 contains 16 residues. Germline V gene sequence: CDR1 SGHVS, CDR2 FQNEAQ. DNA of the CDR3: TGTGCCAGCAGCCCGCGGGGAACAGGGGAATTCTACGAGCAGTACTTC. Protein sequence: CASSPRGTGEFYEQYF.

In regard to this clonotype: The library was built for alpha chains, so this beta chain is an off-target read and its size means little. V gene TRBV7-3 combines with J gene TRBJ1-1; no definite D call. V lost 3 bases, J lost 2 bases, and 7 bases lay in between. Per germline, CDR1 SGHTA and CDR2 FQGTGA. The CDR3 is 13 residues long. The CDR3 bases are TGTGCCAGCAGCTTCGGAGGAAACACTGAAGCTTTCTTT. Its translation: CASSFGGNTEAFF.

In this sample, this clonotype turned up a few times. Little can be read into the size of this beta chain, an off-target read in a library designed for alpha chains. The CDR3 loop is CASSLALAGLYEQYF. DNA for the CDR3: TGCGCCAGCAGCTTGGCGTTAGCGGGACTCTACGAGCAGTACTTC. The V gene is TRBV5-1, the J gene TRBJ2-7, with TRBD2 identical over 8 bases. V lost 0 bases, J lost 3 bases, and 5 bases stayed unmatched. Per germline, CDR1 SGHRS and CDR2 YFSETQ. The CDR3 totals 15 residues.

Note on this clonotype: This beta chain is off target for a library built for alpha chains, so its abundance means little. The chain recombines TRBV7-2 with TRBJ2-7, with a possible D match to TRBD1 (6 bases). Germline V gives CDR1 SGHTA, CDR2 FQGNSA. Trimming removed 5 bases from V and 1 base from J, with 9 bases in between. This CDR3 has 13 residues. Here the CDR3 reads CASSPDSSYEQYF. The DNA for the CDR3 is TGTGCCAGCAGCCCGGACAGTTCCTACGAGCAGTACTTC.

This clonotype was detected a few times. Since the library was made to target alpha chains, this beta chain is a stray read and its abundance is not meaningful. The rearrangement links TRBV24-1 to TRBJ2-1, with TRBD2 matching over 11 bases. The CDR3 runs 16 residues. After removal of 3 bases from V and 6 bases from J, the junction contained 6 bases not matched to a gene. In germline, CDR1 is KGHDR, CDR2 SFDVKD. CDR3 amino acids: CATSDTGTSGVNEQFF. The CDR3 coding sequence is TGTGCCACCAGTGATACCGGGACTAGCGGCGTCAATGAGCAGTTCTTC.

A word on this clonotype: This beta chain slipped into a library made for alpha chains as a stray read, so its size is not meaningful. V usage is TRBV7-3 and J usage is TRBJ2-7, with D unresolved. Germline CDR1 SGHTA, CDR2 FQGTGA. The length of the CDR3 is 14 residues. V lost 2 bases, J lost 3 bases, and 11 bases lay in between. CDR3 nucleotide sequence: TGTGCCAGCAGCTTAGCGGCAGCAGACTACGAGCAGTACTTC. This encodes CASSLAAADYEQYF. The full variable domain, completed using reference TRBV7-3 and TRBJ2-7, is GAGVSQTPSNKVTEKGKYVELRCDPISGHTALYWYRQSLGQGPEFLIYFQGTGAADDSGLPNDRFFAVRPEGSVSTLKIQRTERGDSAVYLCASSLAAADYEQYFGPGTRLTVT.

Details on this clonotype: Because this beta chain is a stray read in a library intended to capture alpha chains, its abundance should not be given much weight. In DNA, the CDR3 is TGTGCCAGCTACCCATCGCAGACCGGGGAGCTGTTTTTT. It yields the protein CASYPSQTGELFF. The J gene is TRBJ2-2, the V gene TRBV18; D gene uncertain. The CDR3 sequence is 13 residues long. Trimming removed 7 bases from V and 5 bases from J, with 11 bases in between. Germline V gives CDR1 KGHSH, CDR2 LQKENI.

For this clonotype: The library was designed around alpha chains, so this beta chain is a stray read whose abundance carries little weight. DNA of the CDR3: TGCGCCAGCAGCCAAGGACTAGCGGGAGGGCCAGAGACCCAGTACTTC. Its translation is CASSQGLAGGPETQYF. The chain recombines TRBV4-3 with TRBJ2-5; 14 positions match TRBD2. V lost 1 base, J lost 4 bases, and 2 bases stayed unmatched. This CDR3 contains 16 residues. CDR1 and CDR2 from the germline V gene are LGHNA and YSLEER.

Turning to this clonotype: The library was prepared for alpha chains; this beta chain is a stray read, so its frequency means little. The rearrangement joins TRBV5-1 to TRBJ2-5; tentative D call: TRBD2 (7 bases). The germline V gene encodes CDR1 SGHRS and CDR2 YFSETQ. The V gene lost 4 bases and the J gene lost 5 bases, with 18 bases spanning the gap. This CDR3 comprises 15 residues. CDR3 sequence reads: CASSPSGEGTETQYF. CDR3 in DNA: TGCGCCAGCAGCCCCTCAGGGGAGGGGACGGAGACCCAGTACTTC. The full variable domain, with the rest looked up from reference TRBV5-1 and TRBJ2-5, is KAGVTQTPRYLIKTRGQQVTLSCSPISGHRSVSWYQQTPGQGLQFLFEYFSETQRNKGNFPGRFSGRQFSNSRSEMNVSTLELGDSALYLCASSPSGEGTETQYFGPGTRLLVL.

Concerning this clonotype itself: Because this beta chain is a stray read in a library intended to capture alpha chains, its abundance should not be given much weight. The CDR3 sequence: CASSRVGETQYF. For the CDR3, the DNA is TGCGCCAGCAGCCGCGTCGGGGAGACCCAGTACTTC. The chain uses TRBV4-1 and TRBJ2-5, with no clear D. CDR3 length: 12 amino acids. The V gene's germline CDR1 is MGHRA and CDR2 YSYEKL. V lost 4 bases to trimming and J lost 5 bases, with 8 bases between them.

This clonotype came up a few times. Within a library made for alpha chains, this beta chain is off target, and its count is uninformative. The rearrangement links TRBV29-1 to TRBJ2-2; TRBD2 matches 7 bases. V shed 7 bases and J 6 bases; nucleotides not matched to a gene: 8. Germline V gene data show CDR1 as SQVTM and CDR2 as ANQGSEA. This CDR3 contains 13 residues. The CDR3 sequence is CSARSGVPGELFF. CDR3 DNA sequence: TGCAGCGCCCGAAGCGGGGTCCCCGGGGAGCTGTTTTTT.